This is a list of T cell receptor beta chains from one sample in a study of blood T cell repertoires in COVID-19. TCRdb's copy holds only in-frame clones and misses some; the assay was immunoSEQ multiplex PCR. The repertoire has fewer than 350,000 clones, approximately 88% of them found once; the top ten carry just under 1%. Sequencing was done on a sample of PBMCs or T cells enriched from blood (not recorded which). The receptors shown here come from a woman aged 30 to 39 who had recovered from COVID-19. Each CDR3 is given with its conserved first and last residue. Each record gives: J gene, D gene, clone size, V gene, CDR3 protein, CDR3 DNA. D genes are given only for firm matches. Clone size is not always given. Where it is, it says once, few, many or a class for expanded clones.

TRBJ1-6	TRBD1	few	TRBV4-1	CASSQVAGGRSPLHF	TGCGCCAGCAGCCAGGTGGCAGGGGGCCGTTCACCCCTCCACTTT
TRBJ1-6	NA	NA	TRBV7-9	CASSLANGPHSPLHF	TGTGCCAGCAGCTTAGCGAATGGCCCCCATTCACCCCTCCACTTT
TRBJ1-2	NA	NA	TRBV20-1	CSASGGRVLTGYTF	TGCAGTGCTAGTGGGGGGAGGGTCTTAACCGGCTACACCTTC
TRBJ2-3	TRBD1	NA	TRBV2	CASSGQGTQYF	TGTGCCAGCAGTGGACAGGGTACGCAGTATTTT
TRBJ1-5	NA	NA	TRBV3-1/TRBV3-2	CASSQGGDWNQPQHF	TGTGCCAGCAGCCAAGGGGGGGACTGGAATCAGCCCCAGCATTTT
TRBJ2-3	TRBD2	NA	TRBV2	CASSVASSGDLDTQYF	TGTGCCAGCAGCGTGGCGTCTAGCGGGGATCTAGATACGCAGTATTTT
TRBJ2-7	TRBD1	few	TRBV28	CASSPGDRARYEQYF	TGTGCCAGCAGTCCGGGGGACAGGGCTCGGTACGAGCAGTACTTC
TRBJ1-2	TRBD1	NA	TRBV7-3	CASSLSTGDYGYTF	TGTGCCAGCAGCTTAAGTACAGGGGACTATGGCTACACCTTC
TRBJ1-1	NA	NA	TRBV9	CASTPGSPNTEAFF	TGTGCCAGCACCCCGGGGTCCCCGAACACTGAAGCTTTCTTT
TRBJ2-7	TRBD2	NA	TRBV28	CASSLLAGGSYEQYF	TGTGCCAGCAGTTTACTAGCGGGAGGGTCCTACGAGCAGTACTTC
TRBJ1-2	NA	NA	TRBV5-1	CASSFWTSDYGYTF	TGCGCCAGCAGCTTTTGGACTTCAGATTATGGCTACACCTTC
TRBJ1-1	NA	NA	TRBV5-1	CASSFAGATEAFF	TGCGCCAGCAGCTTCGCAGGGGCCACTGAAGCTTTCTTT
TRBJ2-7	TRBD2	NA	TRBV11-2	CASSVSLAGGLGEQYF	TGTGCCAGCAGCGTATCACTAGCGGGAGGATTAGGGGAGCAGTACTTC
TRBJ2-1	TRBD2	NA	TRBV7-3	CASSSSSGGAYDEQFF	TGTGCCAGCAGCTCGAGTAGCGGGGGGGCCTACGATGAGCAGTTCTTC
TRBJ1-2	TRBD1	once	TRBV2	CATLKGRQGWGYTF	TGTGCCACCCTCAAGGGTAGACAGGGGTGGGGCTACACCTTC
TRBJ1-1	NA	NA	TRBV12-3/TRBV12-4	CASSHSRQSGAFF	TGTGCCAGCAGCCACTCCCGACAAAGTGGGGCTTTCTTT
TRBJ1-2	NA	NA	TRBV4-1	CASSLPLAADGYTF	TGCGCCAGCAGCCTCCCTCTTGCGGCTGATGGCTACACCTTC
TRBJ2-4	TRBD2	NA	TRBV2	CASSDPSGGAKNIQYF	TGTGCCAGCAGTGATCCGTCCGGGGGGGCCAAAAACATTCAGTACTTC
TRBJ1-2	TRBD1	NA	TRBV7-8	CASSPPTGFYGYTF	TGTGCCAGCAGCCCACCGACAGGGTTCTATGGCTACACCTTC
TRBJ2-7	NA	NA	TRBV28	CASSQTGTLSSYEQYF	TGTGCCAGCAGTCAGACCGGGACACTCAGCTCCTACGAGCAGTACTTC
TRBJ2-1	TRBD1	NA	TRBV24-1	CATSGTRDSSYNEQFF	TGTGCCACCAGTGGAACAAGGGACAGCTCCTACAATGAGCAGTTCTTC
TRBJ2-7	NA	NA	TRBV27	CASSLSPSSDEQYF	TGTGCCAGCAGTTTATCTCCTAGCTCCGACGAGCAGTACTTC
TRBJ2-2	NA	NA	TRBV2	CASSGGLLPMELFF	TGTGCCAGCAGTGGGGGACTCCTACCGATGGAGCTGTTTTTT
TRBJ2-7	TRBD2	once	TRBV19	CASNTAGGSYEQYF	TGTGCCAGTAATACTGCGGGGGGGTCCTACGAGCAGTACTTC
TRBJ1-2	TRBD1	NA	TRBV15	CATSRDRTGTYGYTF	TGTGCCACCAGCAGAGATAGGACAGGGACATATGGCTACACCTTC
TRBJ2-7	TRBD2	few	TRBV28	CASRPGTSGGGSYEQYF	TGTGCCAGCAGACCAGGGACTAGCGGGGGCGGCTCCTACGAGCAGTACTTC
TRBJ1-1	NA	NA	TRBV5-1	CASSPREVETEAFF	TGCGCCAGCAGCCCCAGGGAGGTGGAAACTGAAGCTTTCTTT
TRBJ2-7	NA	NA	TRBV10-2	CASSPGSGTYEQYF	TGCGCCAGCAGCCCAGGATCGGGGACCTACGAGCAGTACTTC